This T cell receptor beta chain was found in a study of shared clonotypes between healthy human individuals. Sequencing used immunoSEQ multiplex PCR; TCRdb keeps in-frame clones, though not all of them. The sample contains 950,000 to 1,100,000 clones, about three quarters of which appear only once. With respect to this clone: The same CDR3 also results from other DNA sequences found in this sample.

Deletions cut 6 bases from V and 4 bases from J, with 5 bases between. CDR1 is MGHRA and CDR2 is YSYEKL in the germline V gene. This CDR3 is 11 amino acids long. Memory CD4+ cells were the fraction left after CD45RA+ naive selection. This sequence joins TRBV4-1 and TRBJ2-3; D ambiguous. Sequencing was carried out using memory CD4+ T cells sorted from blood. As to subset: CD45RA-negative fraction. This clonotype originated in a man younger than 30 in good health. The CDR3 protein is CASSRADTQYF. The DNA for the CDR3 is TGCGCCAGCAGTCGGGCAGATACGCAGTATTTT.